The clone carrying this T cell receptor (beta chain) turned up a few times. The antigen is undetermined. The sample is drawn from a study of PD-L1 blockade in urothelial cancer. Study-wide background: The number of prior chemotherapy regimens per patient was 0 to 3. Blood was evaluated 3 weeks (second dose) and 6 weeks after therapy began. Median T cell yield per blood sample was 141,255 cells.

Regarding the study as a whole: At the 3-week point, tumor-associated blood clones expanded more in durable-benefit patients.

This table comes from immunoSEQ multiplex PCR, and its TCRdb copy is limited to in-frame clones, with some not included. In the table there are about 45,000 clones, around 89% of which are singletons. With V trimmed by 7 bases and J by 5 bases, 7 bases remained unmatched. The V gene's germline CDR1 is LNHDA and CDR2 SQIVND (reference sequence). The CDR3 extends over 14 amino acids. The source of this sequence is a man older than 75 with urothelial cancer. V and J are TRBV19 and TRBJ2-1, with 8 bases lining up with TRBD2. Sample: PBMCs, taken around atezolizumab (anti-PD-L1) treatment. In DNA, the CDR3 is TGTGCCAGTAAAGAACTAGCGGCAAACAATGAGCAGTTCTTC. Its protein is CASKELAANNEQFF.